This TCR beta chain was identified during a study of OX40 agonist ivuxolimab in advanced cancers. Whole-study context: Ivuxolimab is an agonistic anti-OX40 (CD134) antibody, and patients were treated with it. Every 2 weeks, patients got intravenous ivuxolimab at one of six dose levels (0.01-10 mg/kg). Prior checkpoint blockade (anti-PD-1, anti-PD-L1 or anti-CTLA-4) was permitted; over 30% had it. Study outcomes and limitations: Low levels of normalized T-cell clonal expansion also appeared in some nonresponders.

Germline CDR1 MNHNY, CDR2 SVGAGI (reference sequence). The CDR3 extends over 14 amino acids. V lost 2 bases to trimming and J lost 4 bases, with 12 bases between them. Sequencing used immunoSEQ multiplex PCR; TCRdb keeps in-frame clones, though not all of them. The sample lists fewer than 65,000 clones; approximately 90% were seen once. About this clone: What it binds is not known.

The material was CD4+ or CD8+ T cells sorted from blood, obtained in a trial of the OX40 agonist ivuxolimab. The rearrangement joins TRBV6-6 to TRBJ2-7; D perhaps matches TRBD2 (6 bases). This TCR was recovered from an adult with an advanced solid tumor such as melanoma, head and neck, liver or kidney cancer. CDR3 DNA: TGTGCCAGCAGTTACGGGCTAGCGAAATACGAGCAGTACTTC. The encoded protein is CASSYGLAKYEQYF.